This TCR beta chain was identified in a study of blood T cells in healthy people across ages. V trimming: 3 bases; J trimming: 0 bases; junction bases outside the gene matches: 9. The CDR3 runs 19 residues. Per the germline V gene, CDR1 is SGHTS and CDR2 is YDEGEE. Sample-barcoded 5' priming and a J-beta primer mix drove a second PCR of about 6 to 11 cycles. TCRdb reprocessed the 5' RACE reads with MiXCR, giving one entry per CDR3 protein. The repertoire holds 1.6 million or so distinct CDR3 sequences, approximately 32% seen once, with 11% in the top ten. This sequence joins TRBV5-8 and TRBJ2-1; 13 nucleotides match TRBD2. The receptor was derived from a young woman in good health. Specimen: blood. The CDR3 loop reads CASSWGLAGKFSSYNEQFF. CDR3 in DNA: TGTGCCAGCAGCTGGGGACTAGCGGGGAAATTTAGCTCCTACAATGAGCAGTTCTTC.